This T cell receptor (beta chain) comes out of a study of shared clonotypes between healthy human individuals. As for the study in general: Sampling drew on donors who were a couple of women and a few men aged 18 to 49.

Sequencing used immunoSEQ multiplex PCR; TCRdb keeps in-frame clones, though not all of them. The sample yields roughly 500,000 clones, around 73% seen once. With 11 bases clipped from V and 2 bases from J, the junction kept 16 bases outside the gene matches. The CDR3 sequence is 16 residues long. Looked up from germline, CDR1 is ENHRY and CDR2 is SYGVKD. The TCR sequence derives from a woman aged 35 to 49 in good health. Some clones in this sample may be carry-over from other donors' samples. Specimen: PBMCs. The rearrangement uses TRBV10-3 and TRBJ2-5; 8 nucleotides align to TRBD2. The CDR3 loop reads CACSEGIAGIQETQYF. CDR3 coding DNA: TGTGCCTGCTCGGAAGGGATAGCGGGGATACAAGAGACCCAGTACTTC.